This TCR beta chain was documented in a study of regulatory T cells in long-lasting Graves disease. Described time point: newly diagnosed GD, antithyroid drugs for less than 3 months. RNA from PBMCs was the source of the TCR library. The authors built TCR beta libraries using iRepertoire HTBI primers and Arm-PCR of CDR3 regions. TCRdb reprocessed the multiplex PCR reads with MiXCR, giving one entry per CDR3 protein. Here the sample spans about half a million distinct CDR3 sequences, more than 10% being singletons. Remarks on this clonotype: Its antigen remains unidentified.

Study-wide results and caveats: The small sample size may have reduced accuracy.

These data were likewise used in another study, on T cells in Graves' hyperthyroidism and ophthalmopathy. From that report: TCR CDR3 regions were first amplified by RT-PCR with HTBI primers. Blood shared most expanded thyroid clonotypes above 0.001. The model anticipated ophthalmopathy a median about six months pre-onset.

Material: peripheral blood mononuclear cells (PBMCs), obtained at new diagnosis, from a patient treated with antithyroid drugs. The receptor's source is a woman aged 30 to 39 with Graves disease.

The CDR3 is CASSPPGGSNEQFF. The CDR3, as DNA: TGTGCCAGCAGCCCACCAGGGGGTTCGAATGAGCAGTTCTTC. The V call is TRBV13, the J call TRBJ2-1; 7 nucleotides agree with TRBD1. V dropped 5 bases and J dropped 7; count of bases not matched to a gene: 8. The CDR3 covers 14 residues. CDR1 is PRHDT, CDR2 FYEKMQ, per germline (reference sequence). Full variable domain (remainder filled in from reference TRBV13 and TRBJ2-1): AAGVIQSPRHLIKEKRETATLKCYPIPRHDTVYWYQQGPGQDPQFLISFYEKMQSDKGSIPDRFSAQQFSDYHSELNMSSLELGDSALYFCASSPPGGSNEQFFGPGTRLTVL.